This TCR beta chain was captured by sequencing in a study of tumor-infiltrating lymphocytes in primary liver carcinoma. Taking 20-30 mg of unsorted bulk tissue, the authors co-extracted RNA and DNA. Every tumor sample held more than 80% viable tumor cells. Production of TCR beta cDNA used 400 to 650 ng total RNA together with a constant-region primer. Investigators got TCR beta libraries out of three nested multiplex PCR rounds, done with slightly modified ARM-PCR. Two initial PCR rounds of approximately 10 cycles each paired TRBV1-TRBV30 forward primers with a C-beta reverse primer. Via MiXCR, TCRdb re-called the multiplex PCR reads, giving one row per CDR3 protein. The sample yields roughly 200,000 distinct CDR3 sequences, approximately 86% seen once. Regarding this clonotype: The conserved phenylalanine or tryptophan normally closing the CDR3 is absent here, so this likely arose from a read error.

From germline, CDR1 is MNHNS and CDR2 SASEGT. The length of the CDR3 is 15 residues. Trimming left V 1 base short and J 4 bases short, with 11 bases between. Sequenced: tumor tissue from primary liver carcinoma. The rearrangement uses TRBV6-1 and TRBJ2-1, with a tentative D call TRBD2 (5 bases). The TCR was taken from a man in his forties or fifties with primary liver carcinoma and hepatitis B virus infection. The CDR3 DNA is TGTGCCAGCAGTGAAGAAACGGGAAGATACAATGAGCAGTTCTTG. Protein product: CASSEETGRYNEQFL.